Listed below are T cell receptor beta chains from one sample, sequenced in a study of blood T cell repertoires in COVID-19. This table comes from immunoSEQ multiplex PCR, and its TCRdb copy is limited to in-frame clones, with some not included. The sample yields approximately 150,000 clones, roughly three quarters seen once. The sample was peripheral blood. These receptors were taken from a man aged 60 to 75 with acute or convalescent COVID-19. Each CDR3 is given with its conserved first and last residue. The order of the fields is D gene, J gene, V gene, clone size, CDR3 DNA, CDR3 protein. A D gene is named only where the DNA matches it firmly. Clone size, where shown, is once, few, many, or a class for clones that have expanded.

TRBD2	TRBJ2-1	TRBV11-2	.	TGTGCCAGCAGCTTAGGCCCTAGCGGGGGTAATGAGCAGTTCTTC	CASSLGPSGGNEQFF
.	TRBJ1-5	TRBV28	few	TGTGCCAGCAGGTTCCGGGGGGGAGGTCAGCCCCAGCATTTT	CASRFRGGGQPQHF
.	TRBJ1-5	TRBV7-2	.	TGTGCCAGCAGCTTAAACGAGAATCAGCCCCAGCATTTT	CASSLNENQPQHF
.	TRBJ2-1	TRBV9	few	TGTGCCAGCAGCATAGGCGCTAGCGAATCCTACAATGAGCAGTTCTTC	CASSIGASESYNEQFF
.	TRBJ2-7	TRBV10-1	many	TGCGCCAGCAGTGGCGTGCAGAGCGCCTACGAGCAGTACTTC	CASSGVQSAYEQYF
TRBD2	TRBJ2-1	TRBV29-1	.	TGCAGCGTTGAGGGACTAGCGGATATCTCCTACAATGAGCAGTTCTTC	CSVEGLADISYNEQFF
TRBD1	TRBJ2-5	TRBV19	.	TGTGCCAGTAGTATGGGACAGGGGTGGGAGACCCAGTACTTC	CASSMGQGWETQYF
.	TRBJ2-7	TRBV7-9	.	TGTGCCAGCAGCTTAGGACACCTCTACGAGCAGTACTTC	CASSLGHLYEQYF
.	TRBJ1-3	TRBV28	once	TGTGCCAGCAGTCTAAACCAGGGGTCTGGAAACACCATATATTTT	CASSLNQGSGNTIYF
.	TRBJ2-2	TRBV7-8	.	TGTGCCAGCAGCCCGAGGAGGGAATCGGACACCGGGGAGCTGTTTTTT	CASSPRRESDTGELFF
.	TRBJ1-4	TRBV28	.	TGTGCCAGCAGTCCCGCACAGGTTAGGGAAAAACTGTTTTTT	CASSPAQVREKLFF
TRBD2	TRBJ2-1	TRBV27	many	TGTGCCAGCAGCCCCAGAAGCGGGAACCGTGGGGTTGACAATGAGCAGTTCTTC	CASSPRSGNRGVDNEQFF
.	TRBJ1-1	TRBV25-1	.	TGTGCCAGCTCGGAGGGATGGACTGAAGCTTTCTTT	CASSEGWTEAFF
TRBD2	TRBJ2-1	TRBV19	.	TGTGCCAGTAGTCCACGTAGCGGGAGGAGCGATGAGCAGTTCTTC	CASSPRSGRSDEQFF
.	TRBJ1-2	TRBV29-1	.	TGCAGCGTTGGGCGGAGTCTCTATGGCTACACCTTC	CSVGRSLYGYTF
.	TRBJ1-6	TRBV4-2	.	TGTGCCAGCAGCCAAGCCTGGGGGAGGTGGGCTAATTCACCCCTCCACTTT	CASSQAWGRWANSPLHF
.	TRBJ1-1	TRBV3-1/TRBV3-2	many	TGTGCCAGCAGCCAAGATGGGAGGGTGAGAACTGAAGCTTTCTTT	CASSQDGRVRTEAFF
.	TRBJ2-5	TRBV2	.	TGTGCCAGCAGACCTGAGGGGACCCAGTACTTC	CASRPEGTQYF
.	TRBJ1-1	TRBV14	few	TGTGCCAGCAGTCCCGACACGTTGAACACTGAAGCTTTCTTT	CASSPDTLNTEAFF
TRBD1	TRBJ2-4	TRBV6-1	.	TGTGCCAGCAGTGACTACGGGACAGGCCAGAAAAACATTCAGTACTTC	CASSDYGTGQKNIQYF
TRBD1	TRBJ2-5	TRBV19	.	TGTGCCAGTAGAGGGACAGACCAAGAGACCCAGTACTTC	CASRGTDQETQYF
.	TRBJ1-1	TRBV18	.	TGTGCCAGCTCACTAGAAGGTTCGGGGGTCGGCGAAGCTTTCTTT	CASSLEGSGVGEAFF
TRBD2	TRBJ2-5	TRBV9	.	TGTGCCAGCAGCCCCGGGACTAGTAGAGAGACCCAGTACTTC	CASSPGTSRETQYF
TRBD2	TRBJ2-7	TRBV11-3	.	TGTGCCAGCAGCTTAGCGGGAGGGCCACCCTACGAGCAGTACTTC	CASSLAGGPPYEQYF
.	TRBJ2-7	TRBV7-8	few	TGTGCCAGCAGCTTAACGGACAGTGGTGACTACGAGCAGTACTTC	CASSLTDSGDYEQYF
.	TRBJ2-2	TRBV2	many	TGTGCCAGCAGTGAACAGGGGAACACCGGGGAGCTGTTTTTT	CASSEQGNTGELFF
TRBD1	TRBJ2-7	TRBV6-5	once	TGTGCCAGCATACCTCACCGACAGGGCGAGCAGTACTTC	CASIPHRQGEQYF